This T cell receptor (beta chain) emerged from a study of identical twins. Findings and caveats of the study: Abundant beta clonotypes from cord blood had fewer insertions, unlike memory repertoires, which showed none. Donors were not followed over many years; analysis was cross-sectional.

The table lists this clonotype with a few counts. The target antigen is unknown. TCRdb analysed the 5' RACE reads with MiXCR anew, one entry per CDR3 protein. The data contain roughly 720,000 distinct CDR3 sequences, over 15% of them singletons. The sample was also linked to a second study, of T cells expressing NK-cell markers. That work states: One observes that, in a handful of donors, these clonotypes were also the leading ones within the CD3+CD56-NKG2C+ fraction. Whether expanded NKG2C-expressing T cell clones recognize HCMV is unknown.

This clonotype was obtained from a woman under 30 in good health. Sequencing used PBMCs.

As DNA, the CDR3 is TGCAGCTATCGGGCGCCGCCCACCTACGAGCAGTACTTC. Protein: CSYRAPPTYEQYF. The V gene is TRBV29-1, the J gene TRBJ2-7; D is unclear. With 8 bases removed from V and 2 bases from J, the gap between germline ends came to 16 bases. Germline assignment: CDR1 SQVTM and CDR2 ANQGSEA. The CDR3 spans 13 residues.